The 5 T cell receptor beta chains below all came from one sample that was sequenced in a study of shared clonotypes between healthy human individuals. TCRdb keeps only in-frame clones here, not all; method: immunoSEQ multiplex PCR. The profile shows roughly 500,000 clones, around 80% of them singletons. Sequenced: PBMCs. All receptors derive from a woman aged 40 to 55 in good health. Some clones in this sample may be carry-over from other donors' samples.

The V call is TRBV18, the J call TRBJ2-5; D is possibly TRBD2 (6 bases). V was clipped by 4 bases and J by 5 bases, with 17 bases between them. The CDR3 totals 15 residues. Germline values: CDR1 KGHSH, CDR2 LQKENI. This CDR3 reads CASSHRGAAGETQYF. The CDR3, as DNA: TGTGCCAGCTCACACCGCGGGGCAGCGGGTGAGACCCAGTACTTC.

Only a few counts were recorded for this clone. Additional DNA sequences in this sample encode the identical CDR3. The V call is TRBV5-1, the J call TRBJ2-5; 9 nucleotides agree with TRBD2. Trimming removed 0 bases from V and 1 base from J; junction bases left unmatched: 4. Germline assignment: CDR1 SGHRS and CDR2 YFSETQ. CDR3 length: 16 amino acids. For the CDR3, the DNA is TGCGCCAGCAGCTTGGTGGCTAGCGGGACCCAAGAGACCCAGTACTTC. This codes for CASSLVASGTQETQYF.

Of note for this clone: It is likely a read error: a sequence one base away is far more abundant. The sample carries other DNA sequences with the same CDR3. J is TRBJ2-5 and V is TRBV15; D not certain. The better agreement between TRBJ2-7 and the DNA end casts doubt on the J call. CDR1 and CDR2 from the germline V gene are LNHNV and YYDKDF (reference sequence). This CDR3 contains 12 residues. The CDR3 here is CATSRDEDEQYF. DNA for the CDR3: TGCGCCACCAGCAGAGATGAGGACGAGCAGTACTTC.

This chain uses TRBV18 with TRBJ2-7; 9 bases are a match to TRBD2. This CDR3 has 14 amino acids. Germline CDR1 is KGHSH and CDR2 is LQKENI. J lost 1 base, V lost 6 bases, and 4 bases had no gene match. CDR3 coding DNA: TGTGCCAGCTCTCGTAGCGGGAGTTCCTACGAGCAGTACTTC. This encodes CASSRSGSSYEQYF.

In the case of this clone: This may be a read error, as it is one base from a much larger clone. CDR3 region: CASSFSRRSFF. For the CDR3, the DNA is TGCGCCAGCAGTTTTAGCAGGAGGTCGTTCTTC. This chain joins TRBV4-1 and TRBJ2-1, with a possible D match to TRBD2 (5 bases). Trimming removed 6 bases from V and 15 bases from J, with 15 bases in between. CDR3 size: 11 residues. Germline values: CDR1 MGHRA, CDR2 YSYEKL.